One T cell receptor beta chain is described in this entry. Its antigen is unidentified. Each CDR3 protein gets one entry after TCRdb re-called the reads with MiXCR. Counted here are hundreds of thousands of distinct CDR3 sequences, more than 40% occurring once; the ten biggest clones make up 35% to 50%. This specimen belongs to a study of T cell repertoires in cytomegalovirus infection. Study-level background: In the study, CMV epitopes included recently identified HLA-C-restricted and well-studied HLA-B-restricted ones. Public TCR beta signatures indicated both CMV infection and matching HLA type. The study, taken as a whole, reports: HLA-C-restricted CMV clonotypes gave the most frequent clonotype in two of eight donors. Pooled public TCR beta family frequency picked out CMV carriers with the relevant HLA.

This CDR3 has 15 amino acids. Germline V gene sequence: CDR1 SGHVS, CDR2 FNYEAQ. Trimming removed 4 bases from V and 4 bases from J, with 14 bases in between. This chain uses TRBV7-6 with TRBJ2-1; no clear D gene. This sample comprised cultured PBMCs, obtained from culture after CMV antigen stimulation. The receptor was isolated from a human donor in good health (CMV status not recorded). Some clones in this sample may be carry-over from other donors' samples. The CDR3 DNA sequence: TGTGCCAGCAGCTCACGGATCGTGCCGTACAATGAGCAGTTCTTC. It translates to CASSSRIVPYNEQFF.